What follows describes a single TCR beta chain. Its antigen is unknown. Germline lookup yields CDR1 SGHNT and CDR2 YYREEE (reference sequence). This CDR3 has 16 amino acids. This record comes from a study of monozygotic twins with inflammatory bowel disease. From roughly 4,000 ng of total RNA, each TCR library was prepared. TCRdb re-called the 5' RACE reads; one entry per CDR3 protein, DNA not given. Reported are about 160,000 distinct CDR3 sequences; the ten largest clones contain under 3.5%. The study, taken as a whole, reports: The co-twins with IBD showed lower TCRbeta diversity (inverse Simpson) than their healthy siblings. Sharing of clonotypes with others was lower in IBD patients than in healthy twins, and this was especially so with disease activity.

The chain recombines TRBV5-4 with TRBJ2-1; TCRdb lists TRBD1, though no DNA is available to test this call. This clonotype was obtained from a human donor with ulcerative colitis or Crohn's disease, or a healthy co-twin of an affected twin (not recorded which). The sample taken for sequencing was blood. The CDR3 here is CASSFPRQGVLDEQFF.